This TCR beta chain originates from a study of identical twins. Each CDR3 protein gets one entry after TCRdb re-called the 5' RACE reads with MiXCR. The data contain hundreds of thousands of distinct CDR3 sequences, approximately 13% of them singletons. Study results and caveats: Possibly, invariant MAIT and iNKT cells partly confounded zero-insertion analyses. Cross-sectional statistics underpinned the conclusions; the same donors were not followed.

The CDR3 covers 15 residues. Trimming removed 5 bases from V and 0 bases from J, with 10 bases in between. Ten or more counts support this clonotype. Its antigen is as yet unknown. These data were also reused for a study on yellow fever vaccine responses in identical twins.

This sequence originates from a woman aged 18-29 years in good health. J is TRBJ1-4 and V is TRBV12-3 or TRBV12-4; D not certain. The sequenced sample was CD8+ T cells sorted from blood. CDR3 amino acids: CASSPSAATNEKLFF. CDR3 nucleotide sequence: TGTGCCAGCAGTCCCTCGGCTGCAACTAATGAAAAACTGTTTTTT.